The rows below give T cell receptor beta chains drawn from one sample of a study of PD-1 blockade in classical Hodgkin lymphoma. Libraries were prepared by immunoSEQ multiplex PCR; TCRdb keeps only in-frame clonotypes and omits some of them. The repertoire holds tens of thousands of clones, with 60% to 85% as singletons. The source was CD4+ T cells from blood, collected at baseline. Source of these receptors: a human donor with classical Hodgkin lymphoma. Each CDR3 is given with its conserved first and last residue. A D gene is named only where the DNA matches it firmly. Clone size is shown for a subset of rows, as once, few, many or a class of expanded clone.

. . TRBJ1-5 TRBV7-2 CASSLRGPTVQPQHF TGTGCCAGCAGCCTTCGGGGACCGACAGTTCAGCCCCAGCATTTT
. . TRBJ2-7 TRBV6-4 CASSPRLEEPYEQYF TGTGCCAGCAGTCCCAGGTTAGAAGAACCCTACGAGCAGTACTTC
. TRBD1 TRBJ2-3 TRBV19 CAVRGGAGTDTQYF TGTGCCGTCAGAGGGGGCGCGGGCACAGATACGCAGTATTTT
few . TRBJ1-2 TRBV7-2 CASSKRQDPFSRGYTF TGTGCCAGCAGCAAGCGACAGGATCCCTTTTCGAGGGGCTACACCTTC
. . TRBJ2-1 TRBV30 CAWSPRDEQFF TGTGCCTGGAGTCCCCGGGACGAGCAGTTCTTC
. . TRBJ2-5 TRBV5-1 CASSLGTARGTQYF TGCGCCAGCAGCTTAGGTACAGCAAGGGGGACCCAGTACTTC
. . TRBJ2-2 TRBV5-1 CASSPVGGAVGELFF TGCGCCAGCAGCCCTGTTGGGGGCGCGGTCGGGGAGCTGTTTTTT
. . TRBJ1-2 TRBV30 CAWETPGYGGYTF TGTGCCTGGGAGACTCCGGGTTATGGGGGCTACACCTTC
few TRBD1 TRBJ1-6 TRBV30 CAWSEQGLYNSPLHF TGTGCCTGGAGTGAACAGGGGCTCTATAATTCACCCCTCCACTTT
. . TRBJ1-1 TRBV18 CASPPYRDTEAFF TGTGCCAGCCCACCGTACAGGGACACTGAAGCTTTCTTT
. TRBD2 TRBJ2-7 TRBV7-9 CASSLRLAGFLYSYEQYF TGTGCCAGCAGCTTACGACTAGCGGGATTCCTGTACTCCTACGAGCAGTACTTC
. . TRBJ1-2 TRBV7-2 CASSLFLLGARDYGYTF TGTGCCAGCAGCTTATTTTTACTGGGGGCGCGAGACTATGGCTACACCTTC
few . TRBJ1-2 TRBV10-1 CASSGGYGYTF TGCGCCAGCAGTGGTGGCTATGGCTACACCTTC
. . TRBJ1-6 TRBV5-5 CASTRGRLSQNSPLHF TGTGCCAGCACTCGGGGCAGGCTGAGCCAGAATTCACCCCTCCACTTT
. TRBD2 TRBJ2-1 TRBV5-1 CASSLGLAGDHEQFF TGCGCCAGCAGCCTGGGACTAGCGGGGGACCATGAGCAGTTCTTC
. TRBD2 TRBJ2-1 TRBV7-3 CASSFDVSGGGNEQFF TGTGCCAGCAGCTTCGACGTTAGCGGGGGAGGGAATGAGCAGTTCTTC
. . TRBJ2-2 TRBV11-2 CASSLGWGTGELFF TGTGCCAGCAGCTTAGGATGGGGGACCGGGGAGCTGTTTTTT
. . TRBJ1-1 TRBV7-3 CASSSARGGRNTEAFF TGTGCCAGCAGCTCCGCGCGAGGGGGACGGAACACTGAAGCTTTCTTT
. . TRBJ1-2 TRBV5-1 CASSFLGGGGYTF TGCGCCAGCAGCTTTCTCGGGGGAGGTGGCTACACCTTC
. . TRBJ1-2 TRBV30 CAWSGLSEGYTF TGTGCCTGGAGTGGCCTGAGCGAGGGCTACACCTTC
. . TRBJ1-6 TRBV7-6 CASSLVSQGSSYNSPLHF TGTGCCAGCAGCTTAGTTTCGCAGGGGAGCTCCTATAATTCACCCCTCCACTTT
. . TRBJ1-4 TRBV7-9 CASGRENEKLFF TGTGCCAGCGGGCGAGAAAATGAAAAACTGTTTTTT
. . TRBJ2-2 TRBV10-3 CAISESVFKAGELFF TGTGCCATCAGTGAGTCCGTCTTCAAGGCCGGGGAGCTGTTTTTT
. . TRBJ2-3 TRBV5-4 CASSLSLASDTQYF TGTGCCAGCAGCCTTTCCCTAGCTTCAGATACGCAGTATTTT
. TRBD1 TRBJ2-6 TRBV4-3 CASSQDPDRASPGANVLTF TGCGCCAGCAGCCAAGATCCGGACAGGGCGTCTCCTGGGGCCAACGTCCTGACTTTC
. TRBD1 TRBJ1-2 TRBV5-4 CASSSRDRSPHYGYTF TGTGCCAGCAGCTCCCGGGACAGGAGCCCTCACTATGGCTACACCTTC
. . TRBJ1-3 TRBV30 CACSRDLRNTIYF TGTGCCTGTAGCCGGGACCTTCGAAACACCATATATTTT
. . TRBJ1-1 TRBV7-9 CASSHEWGSNEAFF TGTGCCAGCAGCCACGAGTGGGGCAGTAATGAAGCTTTCTTT
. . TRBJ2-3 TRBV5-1 CASSLLAGGTDTQYF TGCGCCAGCAGCTTGCTGGCAGGGGGCACAGATACGCAGTATTTT
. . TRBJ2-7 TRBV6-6 CASRTQAVSYEQYF TGTGCCAGCAGAACACAGGCTGTATCCTACGAGCAGTACTTC
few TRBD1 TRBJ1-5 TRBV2 CASSVRQGTLQPQHF TGTGCCAGCAGTGTTCGACAGGGGACTCTTCAGCCCCAGCATTTT
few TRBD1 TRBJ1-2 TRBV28 CASSLSGTGGPYYGYTF TGTGCCAGCAGTTTATCAGGGACAGGGGGCCCCTACTATGGCTACACCTTC
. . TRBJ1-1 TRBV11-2 CASSYTTEVEAFF TGTGCCAGCAGCTACACAACGGAGGTTGAAGCTTTCTTT
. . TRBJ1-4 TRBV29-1 CSVTGSREKLFF TGCAGCGTTACGGGGTCGAGGGAAAAACTGTTTTTT
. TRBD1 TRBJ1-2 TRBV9 CASSLGQGFGYTF TGTGCCAGCAGCTTAGGACAGGGCTTTGGCTACACCTTC
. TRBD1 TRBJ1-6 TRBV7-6 CASSLDRGKTALHF TGTGCCAGCAGCTTAGACAGGGGGAAGACGGCCCTCCACTTT
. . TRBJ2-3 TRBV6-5 CASRRSEGTQYF TGTGCCAGCAGGAGGAGCGAGGGTACGCAGTATTTT
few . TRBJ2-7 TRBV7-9 CASSLVGYEQYF TGTGCCAGCAGCTTGGTTGGGTACGAGCAGTACTTC
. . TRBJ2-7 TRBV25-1 CASSEQARAYEQYF TGTGCCAGCAGTGAACAGGCGCGGGCCTACGAGCAGTACTTC
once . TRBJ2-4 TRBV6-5 CASSGGDGNIQYF TGTGCCAGCTCCGGTGGGGACGGAAACATTCAGTACTTC
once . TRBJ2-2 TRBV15 CATGGTGELFF TGTGCCACCGGGGGCACCGGGGAGCTGTTTTTT
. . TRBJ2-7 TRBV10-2 CASSESFGASEQYF TGCGCCAGCAGTGAGTCATTTGGGGCGTCCGAGCAGTACTTC
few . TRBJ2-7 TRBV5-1 CASSFGLVYEQYF TGCGCCAGCAGCTTCGGACTTGTCTACGAGCAGTACTTC
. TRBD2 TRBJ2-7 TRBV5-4 CASSSGLAAAYEQYF TGTGCCAGCAGCTCGGGACTAGCGGCCGCCTACGAGCAGTACTTC
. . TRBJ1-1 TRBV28 CASSLGGDTEAFF TGTGCCAGCAGTTTAGGGGGAGACACTGAAGCTTTCTTT
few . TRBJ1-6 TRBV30 CAWSSKGSPLHF TGTGCCTGGAGCTCTAAAGGTTCACCCCTCCACTTT
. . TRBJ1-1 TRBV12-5 CASGFTGVETEAFF TGTGCTAGTGGTTTCACGGGGGTTGAGACTGAAGCTTTCTTT
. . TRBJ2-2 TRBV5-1 CASSPPNGGGTGELFF TGCGCCAGCAGCCCTCCCAACGGGGGCGGCACCGGGGAGCTGTTTTTT
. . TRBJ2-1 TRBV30 CAWSTPGGTADNEQFF TGTGCCTGGAGCACTCCCGGCGGGACAGCCGACAATGAGCAGTTCTTC
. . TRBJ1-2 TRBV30 CAWSVGVHLGYTF TGTGCCTGGAGTGTAGGGGTCCACTTGGGCTACACCTTC
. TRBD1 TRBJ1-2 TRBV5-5 CASSVEPGQLIEGYTF TGTGCCAGCAGCGTTGAACCGGGACAGTTAATTGAGGGCTACACCTTC
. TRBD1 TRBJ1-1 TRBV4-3 CASSQDPQGVREAFF TGCGCCAGCAGCCAAGATCCTCAGGGGGTCCGTGAAGCTTTCTTT
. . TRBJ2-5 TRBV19 CASAVLGETQYF TGTGCCAGTGCCGTGCTGGGGGAGACCCAGTACTTC
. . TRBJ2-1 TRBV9 CASSGGKWWEQFF TGTGCCAGCAGCGGGGGGAAATGGTGGGAGCAGTTCTTC
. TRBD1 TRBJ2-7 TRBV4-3 CASSQEGSSRGRTLF TGCGCCAGCAGCCAAGAAGGATCGAGCAGGGGGCGTACTCTCTTC
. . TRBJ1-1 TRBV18 CASTETGGGTEAFF TGTGCCAGCACAGAGACGGGGGGTGGCACTGAAGCTTTCTTT
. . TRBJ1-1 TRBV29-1 CSVQEGMNTEAFF TGCAGCGTACAGGAGGGGATGAACACTGAAGCTTTCTTT
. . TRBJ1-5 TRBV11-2 CASSQGRGWGQPQHF TGTGCCAGCAGCCAAGGACGAGGATGGGGTCAGCCCCAGCATTTT
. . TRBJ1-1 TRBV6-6 CASSYGGGMNTEAFF TGTGCCAGCAGTTATGGTGGAGGGATGAACACTGAAGCTTTCTTT
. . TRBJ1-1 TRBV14 CASSHTGTEAFF TGTGCCAGCAGCCATACAGGGACTGAAGCTTTCTTT